This TCR beta chain comes out of a study of blood T cell repertoires in COVID-19. The germline CDR1 and CDR2 sequences are SGHRS and YFSETQ. The V end was cut by 3 bases, the J end by 2 bases, with 11 bases between. The CDR3 is 14 amino acids. This clone was detected only a few times. The data were produced by immunoSEQ multiplex PCR, yet TCRdb's version contains in-frame clones alone and is incomplete. The data hold about 160,000 clones, with about 85% observed a single time. The chain couples TRBV5-1 to TRBJ2-5, with D possibly being TRBD2 (5 bases). This sequence was found in an elderly man with COVID-19, enrolled during active disease. The sample comprised peripheral blood. In DNA, the CDR3 is TGCGCCAGCAGCTACGGACTGGATCAAGAGACCCAGTACTTC. Protein: CASSYGLDQETQYF.